Below are 25 T cell receptor beta chains sequenced from a single sample in a study of blood T cell repertoires in COVID-19. Generated by immunoSEQ multiplex PCR, the TCRdb table keeps only in-frame clones and is missing some. Here the sample spans 70,000 or so clones, around nine tenths being singletons. Sequencing input: peripheral blood. Every receptor here comes from a man aged 45 to 65 with acute or convalescent COVID-19.

The chain uses TRBV7-5 and TRBJ2-6; TRBD1 was called by the table and not checked on the DNA. TRBV7-5 is classified as a pseudogene. This CDR3 spans 21 amino acids. The CDR3, as DNA: TGTGCCAGAAGCCCCCTACGACAGGCCACTTTTCCCTCTTCTGGGGCCAACGTCCTGACTTTC. It is translated as CARSPLRQATFPSSGANVLTF.

This sequence joins TRBV6-5 and TRBJ2-1; the D gene is possibly TRBD2 (5 bases). Germline V CDR1 and CDR2: MNHEY, SVGAGI. V was trimmed by 7 bases and J by 9 bases, leaving 16 bases between them. The CDR3 totals 13 residues. The CDR3 nucleotides read TGTGCCAGCAATCGCGGCGGGTTAGGTGAGCAGTTCTTC. It codes for CASNRGGLGEQFF.

The chain links TRBV6-5 to TRBJ1-1; weak D call: TRBD1 (6 bases). The CDR3 contains 14 residues. Germline V lookup: CDR1 MNHEY, CDR2 SVGAGI. Trimming removed 4 bases at V and 1 base at J, with 10 bases between. CDR3 sequence (DNA): TGTGCCAGCAGTTCCGGACAGCCGAACACTGAAGCTTTCTTT. It is translated as CASSSGQPNTEAFF.

The chain carries TRBV27 and TRBJ1-2; D is ambiguous. Between the trimmed V and J ends, which lost 4 bases and 4 bases, there was a span of 16 bases. The CDR3 runs 15 residues. The V gene's germline CDR1 is MNHEY and CDR2 SMNVEV (reference sequence). This chain's CDR3 is CASSSLEELPYGYTF. The DNA of the CDR3 is TGTGCCAGCAGTTCCCTGGAGGAGCTACCCTATGGCTACACCTTC.

The chain combines TRBV7-8 with TRBJ2-1, with TRBD2 matching over 8 bases. After removal of 3 bases from V and 2 bases from J, the junction contained 6 bases not matched to a gene. The CDR3 length is 16 residues. Germline V lookup: CDR1 SGHVS, CDR2 FQNEAQ. The chain's CDR3 is CASSFLLAAPYNEQFF. The CDR3 DNA reads as TGTGCCAGCAGCTTCCTACTAGCGGCCCCCTACAATGAGCAGTTCTTC.

V is TRBV19 and J is TRBJ1-5; D gene unclear. V gave up 1 base and J gave up 5 bases, with 24 bases separating them. The CDR3 is made up of 19 amino acids. CDR1 and CDR2 (germline): LNHDA, SQIVND (reference sequence). CDR3 sequence reads: CASSIGGGGLTSFHQPQHF. CDR3 sequence (DNA): TGTGCCAGTAGTATAGGCGGAGGAGGTTTGACGTCGTTTCATCAGCCCCAGCATTTT.

The V call is TRBV27, the J call TRBJ2-1, with 7 bases matching TRBD2. The J segment lost 9 bases and the V segment lost 0 bases, leaving 11 bases of the junction unmatched. Per the germline V gene, CDR1 is MNHEY and CDR2 is SMNVEV (reference sequence). This CDR3 contains 16 residues. CDR3 coding DNA: TGTGCCAGCAGTTTATCGGCGGGACTAAGTACCGGTGAGCAGTTCTTC. Translation gives CASSLSAGLSTGEQFF.

Concerning this clone itself: Germline and junction disagree at one end, which may indicate a read error. The chain combines TRBV6-5 with TRBJ1-4; D not resolved. The CDR3 extends over 12 amino acids. Germline loops: CDR1 MNHEY, CDR2 SVGAGI. CDR3 coding DNA: TGTGCCTGCAGGAGGCTTGTTGAAAAACTGTTTTTT. Amino acid sequence: CACRRLVEKLFF.

For the CDR3, the DNA is TGTGCCAGCTCCACATCGGACTACCGCTCCTACAATGAGCAGTTCTTC. It translates to CASSTSDYRSYNEQFF. The genes are TRBV18 and TRBJ2-1, with D possibly matching TRBD2 (6 bases). V lost 6 bases and J lost 0, with 15 bases in between. The CDR3 covers 16 residues. CDR1 is KGHSH, CDR2 LQKENI, per germline.

The gene calls are TRBV6-2 or TRBV6-3 and TRBJ1-5, with a weak D call TRBD1 (5 bases). This CDR3 has 14 amino acids. V lost 0 bases to trimming and J lost 5 bases, with 8 bases between them. Germline values: CDR1 MNHEY, CDR2 SVGEGT. The CDR3 bases are TGTGCCAGCAGTTACTCGGGGGGGGATCAGCCCCAGCATTTT. Residues: CASSYSGGDQPQHF.

The rearrangement uses TRBV6-1 and TRBJ2-1, with 10 bases aligning to TRBD2. With V trimmed by 1 base and J by 0 bases, 12 bases remained unmatched. Germline loops: CDR1 MNHNS, CDR2 SASEGT. The CDR3 totals 20 residues. The CDR3: CASSEEYGLAGVLSYNEQFF. The CDR3 bases are TGTGCCAGCAGTGAAGAGTATGGTCTAGCGGGAGTTCTCTCCTACAATGAGCAGTTCTTC.

This clone was seen a handful of times. The rearrangement joins TRBV29-1 to TRBJ2-7; weak D call: TRBD2 (6 bases). V was clipped by 6 bases and J by 5 bases, with 17 bases between them. The CDR3 spans 13 residues. Germline loops: CDR1 SQVTM, CDR2 ANQGSEA. The CDR3 nucleotides are TGCAGCGTCGCACGGGACTCATACGACGAGCAGTACTTC. It codes for CSVARDSYDEQYF.

This clone ranks as medium-sized. The gene calls are TRBV5-4 and TRBJ2-7, with 10 bases fitting TRBD2. Germline V lookup: CDR1 SGHNT, CDR2 YYREEE (reference sequence). CDR3 length: 16 amino acids. V lost 1 base to trimming and J lost 0 bases; unmatched junction nucleotides: 4. The CDR3 reads CASSLQSGRGSYEQYF. CDR3 nucleotides: TGTGCCAGCAGCTTGCAGAGCGGGAGGGGCTCCTACGAGCAGTACTTC.

CDR3 sequence (DNA): TGTGCCAGCAGCTTAGCGGTAGGACACAGATACAATGAGCAGTTCTTC. This translates into CASSLAVGHRYNEQFF. J is TRBJ2-1 and V is TRBV7-2; TRBD1 is a possible D gene (5 bases). The CDR3 consists of 16 residues. V lost 0 bases, J lost 4 bases, and 13 bases lay in between. Germline CDR1 SGHTA, CDR2 FQGNSA.

The chain carries TRBV5-4 and TRBJ2-1, with D uncertain. The CDR3 has 15 amino acids. V was cut by 0 bases and J by 0 bases, with 7 bases left in between. Germline CDR1 is SGHNT and CDR2 is YYREEE (reference sequence). CDR3 loop: CASSLDRSSYNEQFF. CDR3 in DNA: TGTGCCAGCAGCTTGGACAGAAGCTCCTACAATGAGCAGTTCTTC.

The chain employs TRBV5-1 and TRBJ2-7, with a possible D match to TRBD1 (6 bases). V was shortened by 2 bases and J by 1 base, with 10 bases between the two germline ends. This CDR3 spans 14 amino acids. Germline V lookup: CDR1 SGHRS, CDR2 YFSETQ. As DNA, the CDR3 is TGCGCCAGCAGCTTCTCAACAGGGTCCTACGAGCAGTACTTC. Its translation is CASSFSTGSYEQYF.

This sequence joins TRBV27 and TRBJ2-4; 9 bases line up with TRBD2. CDR1 and CDR2 (germline): MNHEY, SMNVEV (reference sequence). The CDR3 covers 16 residues. Trimming at V came to 5 bases and at J to 3 bases, leaving 8 bases not matched to a gene. CDR3 amino acids: CASSPLQAGGKNIQYF. The CDR3, as DNA: TGTGCCAGCAGTCCTCTGCAAGCGGGGGGCAAAAACATTCAGTACTTC.

This chain connects TRBV11-3 to TRBJ1-1, with D maybe TRBD1 (5 bases). Germline V CDR1 and CDR2: SGHNT, YENEEA. This CDR3 comprises 14 residues. Deletions cut 5 bases from V and 4 bases from J, with 14 bases between. CDR3 loop: CASSPDIQGTEAFF. CDR3 DNA sequence: TGTGCCAGCAGCCCCGACATTCAGGGCACTGAAGCTTTCTTT.

This chain uses TRBV3-1 (or the pseudogene TRBV3-2) with TRBJ2-3, with 7 bases matching TRBD2. J gave up 8 bases and V 3 bases, and 14 bases lay outside the gene matches. CDR1 is LGHDT and CDR2 is YNNKEL in the germline V gene (reference sequence). The CDR3 contains 16 residues. CDR3 sequence (DNA): TGTGCCAGCAGCCAGTCACCGGGACTAACACAGGCTACGCAGTATTTT. It encodes CASSQSPGLTQATQYF.

The V gene is TRBV28, the J gene TRBJ2-2; TRBD1 matches 7 bases. V was pared by 5 bases and J by 10 bases, with 4 bases of the junction left unmatched. Germline loops: CDR1 MDHEN, CDR2 SYDVKM. The CDR3 has 12 amino acids. The CDR3 DNA reads TGTGCCAGCAGTCCAGGGGGAACGGAGCTGTTTTTT. Translating it yields CASSPGGTELFF. Filled out from reference TRBV28 and TRBJ2-2, the complete variable domain reads DVKVTQSSRYLVKRTGEKVFLECVQDMDHENMFWYRQDPGLGLRLIYFSYDVKMKEKGDIPEGYSVSREKKERFSLILESASTNQTSMYLCASSPGGTELFFGEGSRLTVL.

The chain joins TRBV19 to TRBJ2-3, with 13 positions matching TRBD2. From germline, CDR1 is LNHDA and CDR2 SQIVND (reference sequence). The CDR3 contains 17 residues. V shed 0 bases and J 8 bases; nucleotides not matched to a gene: 8. The CDR3 nucleotides are TGTGCCAGTAGTATAGAAGCAGGACTAGCGGGAGAAGGTACGCAGTATTTT. Translated: CASSIEAGLAGEGTQYF.

The V gene is TRBV28, the J gene TRBJ1-4; 7 bases map to TRBD1. The CDR3 runs to 13 residues. The J segment lost 5 bases and the V segment lost 4 bases, leaving 1 base of the junction unmatched. The V gene's germline CDR1 is MDHEN and CDR2 SYDVKM. The chain's CDR3 is CASSSGGNEKLFF. CDR3 bases: TGTGCCAGCAGTTCAGGGGGGAATGAAAAACTGTTTTTT.

This sequence joins TRBV18 and TRBJ2-1; TRBD2 agrees at 12 bases. CDR1 is KGHSH, CDR2 LQKENI, per germline. The trim removed 4 bases at V and 8 bases at J, leaving 6 bases unmatched. The CDR3 length is 15 residues. This CDR3 reads CASSLTSGSSHEQFF. The CDR3 region has the DNA TGTGCCAGCTCACTGACTAGCGGGAGCTCCCATGAGCAGTTCTTC.

The J gene is TRBJ2-5, the V gene TRBV5-4, with 9 positions matching TRBD2. Germline-derived CDR1 and CDR2 are SGHNT and YYREEE (reference sequence). The CDR3 spans 15 residues. Trimming at V came to 0 bases and at J to 4 bases, leaving 4 bases not matched to a gene. The CDR3 protein is CASSLDPAGGETQYF. The CDR3 nucleotides are TGTGCCAGCAGCTTGGATCCAGCGGGAGGAGAGACCCAGTACTTC.

The J gene is TRBJ1-2, the V gene TRBV19; 12 positions match TRBD1. Germline-derived CDR1 and CDR2 are LNHDA and SQIVND (reference sequence). CDR3 length equals 16 residues. The V and J ends lost 4 bases and 7 bases, in that order; junction bases with no gene match: 10. As DNA, the CDR3 is TGTGCCAGTAGTACAATCCGGGACAGGGGGCTGGTTGGCTACACCTTC. This translates into CASSTIRDRGLVGYTF.